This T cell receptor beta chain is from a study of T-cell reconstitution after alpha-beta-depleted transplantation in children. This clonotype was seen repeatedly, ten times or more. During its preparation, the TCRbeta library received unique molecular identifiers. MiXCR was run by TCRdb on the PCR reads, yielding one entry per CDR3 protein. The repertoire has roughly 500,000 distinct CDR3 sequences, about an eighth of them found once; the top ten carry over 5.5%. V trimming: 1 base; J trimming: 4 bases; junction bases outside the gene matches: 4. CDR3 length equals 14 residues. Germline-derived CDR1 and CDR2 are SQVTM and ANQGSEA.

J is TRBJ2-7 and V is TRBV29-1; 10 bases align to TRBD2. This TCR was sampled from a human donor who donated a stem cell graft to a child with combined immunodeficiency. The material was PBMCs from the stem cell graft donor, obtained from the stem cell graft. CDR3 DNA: TGCAGCGTTGAAGTAGCACTAGCGGGATACGAGCAGTACTTC. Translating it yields CSVEVALAGYEQYF.